This T cell receptor beta chain is drawn from a study of beta chain features in type 1 diabetes. The study, taken as a whole, reports: Across all four CD4+ subsets, people with type 1 diabetes showed modestly shorter TCRB CDR3s.

The CDR3 covers 13 residues. Unmatched junction bases numbered 3, after V lost 4 bases and J lost 7 bases. In germline, CDR1 is LGHNA, CDR2 YNFKEQ. Expressed TCRB transcripts were sequenced, since all the RNA that had been isolated was reverse transcribed. Sequencing used immunoSEQ multiplex PCR; TCRdb keeps in-frame clones, though not all of them. The sample lists under 300,000 clones; approximately 25% were seen once. This clone was observed a few times. The antigen is unknown. The receptor comes from a woman in her twenties or thirties with type 1 diabetes. The V gene is TRBV4-2, the J gene TRBJ2-1, with TRBD2 matching 8 bases. Sequenced sample: naive CD4+ T cells from blood. The CDR3 coding sequence is TGTGCCAGCAGCCCGGGACTAGTTAATGAGCAGTTCTTC. Protein product: CASSPGLVNEQFF.